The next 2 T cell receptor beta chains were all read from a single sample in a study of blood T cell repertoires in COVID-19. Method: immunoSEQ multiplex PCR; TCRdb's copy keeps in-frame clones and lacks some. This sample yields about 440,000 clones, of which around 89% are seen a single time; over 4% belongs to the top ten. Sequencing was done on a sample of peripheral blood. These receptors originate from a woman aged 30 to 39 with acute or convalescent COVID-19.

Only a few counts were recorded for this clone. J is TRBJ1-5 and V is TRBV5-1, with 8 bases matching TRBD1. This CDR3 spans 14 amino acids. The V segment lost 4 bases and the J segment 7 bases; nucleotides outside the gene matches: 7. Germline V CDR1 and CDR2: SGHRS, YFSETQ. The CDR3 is CASSPGTGSQPQHF. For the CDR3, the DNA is TGCGCCAGCAGCCCCGGGACAGGCAGCCAGCCCCAGCATTTT.

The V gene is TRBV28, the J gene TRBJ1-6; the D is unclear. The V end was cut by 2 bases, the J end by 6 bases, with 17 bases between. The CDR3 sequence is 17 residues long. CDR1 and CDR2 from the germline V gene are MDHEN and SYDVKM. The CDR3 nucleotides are TGTGCCAGCAGTTTACATAGGTTAGGACTTGGTAATTCACCCCTCCACTTT. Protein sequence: CASSLHRLGLGNSPLHF.